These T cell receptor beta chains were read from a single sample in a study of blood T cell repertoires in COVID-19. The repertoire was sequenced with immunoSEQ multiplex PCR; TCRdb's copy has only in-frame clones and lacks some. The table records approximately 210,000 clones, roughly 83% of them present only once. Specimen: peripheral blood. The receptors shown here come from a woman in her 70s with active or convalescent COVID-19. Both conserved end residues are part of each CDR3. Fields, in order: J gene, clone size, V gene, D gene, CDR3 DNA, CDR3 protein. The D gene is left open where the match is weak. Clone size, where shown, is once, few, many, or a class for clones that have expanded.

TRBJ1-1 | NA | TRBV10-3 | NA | TGTGCCATCACTTCGGAAGCGGGGAACACTGAAGCTTTCTTT | CAITSEAGNTEAFF
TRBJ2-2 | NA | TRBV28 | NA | TGTGCCAGCAGTAGCCCCGATAGAGGCGGGGAGCTGTTTTTT | CASSSPDRGGELFF
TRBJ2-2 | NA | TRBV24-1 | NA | TGTGCCACAGCCAGGCAGACCACCGGGGAGCTGTTTTTT | CATARQTTGELFF
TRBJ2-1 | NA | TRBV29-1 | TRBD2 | TGCAGCGTTGATTCGGCTAGCGGAGCCTATGAGCAGTTCTTC | CSVDSASGAYEQFF
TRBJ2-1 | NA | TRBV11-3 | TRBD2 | TGTGCCAGCAGCCTAACTAGCGGTACCTACAATGAGCAGTTCTTC | CASSLTSGTYNEQFF
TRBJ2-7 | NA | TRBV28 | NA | TGTGCCAGCAGGGGACTCGCCCGCTACTCCTACGAGCAGTACTTC | CASRGLARYSYEQYF
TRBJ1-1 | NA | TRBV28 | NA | TGTGCCAGCAGTTTACAGGTGACTGAAGCTTTCTTT | CASSLQVTEAFF
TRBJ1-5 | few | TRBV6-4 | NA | TGTGCCAGCAGTGAGTCCGGGACTAATGAGCCCCAGCATTTT | CASSESGTNEPQHF
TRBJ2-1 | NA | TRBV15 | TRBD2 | TGTGCCACCAGCATCCCCGGACTAGTTTACGAGCAGTTCTTC | CATSIPGLVYEQFF
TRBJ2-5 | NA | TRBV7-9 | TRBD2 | TGTGCCAGCAGCCGGTTTAGCGGGAGTCAGGGGGAGACCCAGTACTTC | CASSRFSGSQGETQYF
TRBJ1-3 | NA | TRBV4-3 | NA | TGCGCCAGCAGCCTCGACAGCCTCTCTGGAAACACCATATATTTT | CASSLDSLSGNTIYF
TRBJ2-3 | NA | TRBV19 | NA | TGTGCCAGTAGTTACAGGGCCCGTGCAGGAGATACGCAGTATTTT | CASSYRARAGDTQYF
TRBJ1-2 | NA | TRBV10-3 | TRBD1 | TGTGCCATCAGAACCACAGGGGAGGAATCCTATGGCTACACCTTC | CAIRTTGEESYGYTF
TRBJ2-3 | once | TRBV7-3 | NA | TGTGCCAGCAGCCCCTCCGCGGCAGATACGCAGTATTTT | CASSPSAADTQYF
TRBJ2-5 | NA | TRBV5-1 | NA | TGCGCCAGCAGTCGAAGCCGCCAGCGACAAGAGACCCAGTACTTC | CASSRSRQRQETQYF
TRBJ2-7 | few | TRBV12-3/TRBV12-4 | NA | TGTGCCAGCAGTGCGCGCTACGAGCAGTACTTC | CASSARYEQYF
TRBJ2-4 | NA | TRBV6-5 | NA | TGTGCCAGCAGTTACTGGGGGGACGGGGCCAAAAACATTCAGTACTTC | CASSYWGDGAKNIQYF
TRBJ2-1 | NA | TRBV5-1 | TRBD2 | TGCGCCAGCAGCCTTGGACTAGCCGCCCAAGTATACAATGAGCAGTTCTTC | CASSLGLAAQVYNEQFF
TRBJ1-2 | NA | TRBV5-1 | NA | TGCGCCAGCAGCTCCAGTACTAACTATGGCTACACCTTC | CASSSSTNYGYTF
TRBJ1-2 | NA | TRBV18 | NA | TGTGCCAGCTCACCAGGGAGGGGGTTTAACTATGGCTACACCTTC | CASSPGRGFNYGYTF
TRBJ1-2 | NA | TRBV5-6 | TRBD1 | TGTGCCAGCAGCACACAGACAGCAGGGGGCTATGGCTACACCTTC | CASSTQTAGGYGYTF
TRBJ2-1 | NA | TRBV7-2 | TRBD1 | TGTGCCAGCAGCTTAGTCGGGACAGGTTCCTACAATGAGCAGTTCTTC | CASSLVGTGSYNEQFF
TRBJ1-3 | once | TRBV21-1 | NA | TGTGCCAGCAGCAACACAGGGACGCGAAACACCATATATTTT | CASSNTGTRNTIYF
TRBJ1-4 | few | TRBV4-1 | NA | TGCGCCCCCAACCCCAGGGCAGATCTTAATGAAAAACTGTTTTTT | CAPNPRADLNEKLFF
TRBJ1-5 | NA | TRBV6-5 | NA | TGTGCCAGCAGTTACTCGAGATGGCAGCCCCAGCATTTT | CASSYSRWQPQHF
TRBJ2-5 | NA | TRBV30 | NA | TGTGCCTGGAGCTGGCGACTACGGGAGACCCAGTACTTC | CAWSWRLRETQYF
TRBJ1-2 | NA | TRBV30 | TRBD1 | TGTGCCTGGGATGGGACAGGGGAGGACTATGGCTACACCTTC | CAWDGTGEDYGYTF
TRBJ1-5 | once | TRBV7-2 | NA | TGTGCCAGCAGCTTAGCAGGGGGGGAGAATCAGCCCCAGCATTTT | CASSLAGGENQPQHF
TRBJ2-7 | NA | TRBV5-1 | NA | TGCGCCAGCAGCTCACCTATCCGGGGCGAGCAGTACTTC | CASSSPIRGEQYF
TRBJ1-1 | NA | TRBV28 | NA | TGTGCCAGCAGTATCCTGAGTCTGCGTCTGAGGATGAACACTGAAGCTTTCTTT | CASSILSLRLRMNTEAFF
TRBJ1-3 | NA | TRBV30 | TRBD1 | TGTGCCTGGGACAGGGATCCCGGAAACACCATATATTTT | CAWDRDPGNTIYF
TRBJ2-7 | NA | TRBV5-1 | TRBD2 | TGCGCCAGCAGCCTAGGACTAGCGGGAGGGGAAGAGCAGTACTTC | CASSLGLAGGEEQYF
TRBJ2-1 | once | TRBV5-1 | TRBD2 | TGCGCCAGCAGGAGAGGACTAGCGGGGGACGGGGAGCAGTTCTTC | CASRRGLAGDGEQFF
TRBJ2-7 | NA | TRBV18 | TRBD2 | TGTGCCAGCTCACCGGGACTAACCACCTACGAGCAGTACTTC | CASSPGLTTYEQYF
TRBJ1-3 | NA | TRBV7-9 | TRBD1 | TGTGCCAGCAGGGTTACAGGGGTTGGAAACACCATATATTTT | CASRVTGVGNTIYF
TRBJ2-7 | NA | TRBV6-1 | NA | TGTGCCAGCAGTGAAGTCGGGGTGGCCTACGAGCAGTACTTC | CASSEVGVAYEQYF
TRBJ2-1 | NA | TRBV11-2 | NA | TGTGCCAGCAGCTCTCTCGGGTGGAGCTCCTATAATGAGCAGTTCTTC | CASSSLGWSSYNEQFF
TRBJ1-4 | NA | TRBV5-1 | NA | TGCGCCAGCGCATGGACAGTGGAAGAAAAACTGTTTTTT | CASAWTVEEKLFF
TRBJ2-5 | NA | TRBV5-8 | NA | TGTGCCAGCAGCTTGGGAAGGGCAGGGCCCTACCAAGAGACCCAGTACTTC | CASSLGRAGPYQETQYF
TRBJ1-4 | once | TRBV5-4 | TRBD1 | TGTGCCAGCAGCGCCGGACAGGGGGACTATGAAAAACTGTTTTTT | CASSAGQGDYEKLFF
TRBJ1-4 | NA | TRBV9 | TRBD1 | TGTGCCAGCAGCGTAGGCCCCGGGACAGGGACAACTAATGAAAAACTGTTTTTT | CASSVGPGTGTTNEKLFF
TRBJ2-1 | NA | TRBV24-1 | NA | TGTGCCACCAGTGGACAGCCATACAATGAGCAGTTCTTC | CATSGQPYNEQFF
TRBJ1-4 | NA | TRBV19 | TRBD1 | TGTGCCAGTAGTCGCGCGGGACAGGAAGGTGAAAAACTGTTTTTT | CASSRAGQEGEKLFF
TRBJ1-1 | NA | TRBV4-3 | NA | TGCGCCAGCAGCCAAAGCAGGGAGGCCGAAGCTTTCTTT | CASSQSREAEAFF
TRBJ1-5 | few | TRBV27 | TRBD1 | TGTGCCAGCAGTAAGGGGGCCAATCAGCCCCAGCATTTT | CASSKGANQPQHF
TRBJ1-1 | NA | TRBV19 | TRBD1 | TGTGCCAGTAGTAAGGGACAGGGGATTGTGAACACTGAAGCTTTCTTT | CASSKGQGIVNTEAFF
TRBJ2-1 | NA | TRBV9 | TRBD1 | TGTGCCAGCAGCGTAGCTCTCGGGACAGACAGCTCCTACAATGAGCAGTTCTTC | CASSVALGTDSSYNEQFF
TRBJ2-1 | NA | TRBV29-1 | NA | TGCAGCGTTGAACCGGGTCCTTACAATGAGCAGTTCTTC | CSVEPGPYNEQFF
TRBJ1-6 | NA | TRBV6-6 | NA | TGTGCCAGCAGTTACAGGGGTGATTCACCCCTCCACTTT | CASSYRGDSPLHF